This entry features one T cell receptor beta chain sequence. Its antigen is still unknown. This likely stems from a read error, as it lies one base from a far larger clone. Library creation used multiplex PCR. The sample was run on an Illumina HiSeq 4000. TCR beta libraries were built with iRepertoire HTBI primers and Arm-PCR amplification of CDR3 regions. Gel purification was performed on PCR products prior to sequencing. The study's processing was this. A total of roughly 65 TRBV and some 15 TRBJ segments were identified across samples and were used for gene usage analysis of CDR3 amino acid clonotypes. COPE and FqMerger were used to merge filtered high-quality paired reads into contigs. BLAST was used to align contigs to the IMGT TRBV, TRBD and TRBJ reference genes, and CDR3 was defined following IMGT. Clonotypes above 0.1% frequency were classified as highly expanded clones. Shannon entropy was used to measure repertoire diversity, and the Gini coefficient was used to measure V-J evenness. A clonotype found in more than one individual was treated as public. The public sequencing data were trimmed at Q25 with fastp and processed into clonotypes with MiXCR by TCRdb, which kept only in-frame beta chains. CDR3 protein sequences are deduplicated, and each keeps its most common genes and DNA. These V and J calls originate from TCRdb's pipeline instead of the authors' own analysis. The sample includes fewer than 550,000 distinct CDR3 sequences, with roughly a fifth observed a single time. The top ten clones comprise roughly 7% of the sample.

The data derive from a study of regulatory T cells in long-lasting Graves disease (dated by TCRdb to the early 2020s). Regarding the study in general: To count as having persistent Graves' disease, a patient had to have received antithyroid drug treatment for over 5 years with TSH receptor autoantibodies remaining persistently positive. Peripheral blood TCR sequencing and RNA sequencing compared persistent Graves' disease patients with newly diagnosed Graves' disease patients. The study was conducted in China and was registered as a clinical trial. TCR sequencing covered some 13 persistent and 20 or so newly diagnosed Graves' disease patients, around 35 samples in total. Persistent Graves' disease patients in the clinical cohort had taken antithyroid drugs for approximately 10 years on average.

Study-level results and caveats: Patients with persistent disease shared more public clonotypes (around 3,000) than newly diagnosed patients did (about 1,000). The small sample size was acknowledged by the authors as a limitation that may reduce accuracy. Only the TCR beta chain was sequenced and analyzed. Lower TCR Shannon entropy and fewer highly expanded clones were observed in persistent Graves' disease patients than in newly diagnosed patients, which suggested clonal expansion. Only peripheral blood was studied, because thyroid tissue, the primary lesion, was inaccessible.

According to the study, the label for this sample's time point signals: persistent/refractory GD, antithyroid drugs over 5 years with positive TRAb. For both TCR sequencing and RNA sequencing, RNA was extracted from PBMCs using TRIzol. The diagnosis of Graves' disease was made according to American Thyroid Association guidelines. Recruitment of patients was carried out at an endocrinology department in Xi'an, China. Each patient gave approximately 8.8 milliliters of peripheral blood, collected in an EDTA anticoagulant tube. Ficoll Paque Plus density gradient separation was used to isolate PBMCs, and no further T cell sorting was performed. An Agilent 2100 Bioanalyzer and agarose gel were used to check RNA quality, while a NanoDrop 2000 measured RNA concentration. The sample was peripheral blood mononuclear cells (PBMCs), taken when the disease was refractory, from a patient treated with antithyroid drugs. The receptor's source is a female donor with Graves disease.

The bases read TGTGCCAGCAGTTTGGGACAGGGGTTTCAAGAGACCCAGTACTTC. Its protein reads: CASSLGQGFQETQYF. The chain is assembled from TRBV28 and TRBJ2-5; TRBD1 aligns with 10 central bases. The V end gives up 3 bases and the J end 2 bases, leaving 3 bases in the junction not matched to a gene. CDR1 and CDR2 were assigned from the germline V gene as MDHEN and SYDVKM. From its cysteine to its phenylalanine, the CDR3 spans 15 amino acids. Of all the DNA, just the CDR3 is kept, 45 bases in frame from base 1. With the rest looked up from the reference TRBV28 and TRBJ2-5 genes rather than sequenced, the full variable domain is DVKVTQSSRYLVKRTGEKVFLECVQDMDHENMFWYRQDPGLGLRLIYFSYDVKMKEKGDIPEGYSVSREKKERFSLILESASTNQTSMYLCASSLGQGFQETQYFGPGTRLLVL.